The 25 T cell receptor beta chains reported below all come from one sample, sequenced in a study of liver allograft versus peripheral blood T cells. Background on the study: The authors compared T cell receptor repertoires in transplanted livers with recipients' peripheral blood repertoires.

A single record per CDR3 protein comes from TCRdb applying MiXCR to the reads. The sample lists 6,500 to 10,000 distinct CDR3 sequences, 17% occurring once. The source of these receptors is a human patient who had a liver transplant. The T cells may come from the graft donor.

By share of the sample, this clonotype is medium-sized. V gene TRBV24-1 combines with J gene TRBJ2-1, with a possible D match to TRBD1 (6 bases). V dropped 7 bases and J dropped 10 bases, with 13 bases sitting between them. Germline lookup yields CDR1 KGHDR and CDR2 SFDVKD. The CDR3 totals 12 residues. The DNA of the CDR3 is TGTGCCACCAGAAACGCCGGACAGGAGCAGTTCTTC. This encodes CATRNAGQEQFF.

This clonotype is labeled large. The chain carries TRBV24-1 and TRBJ2-3; 14 nucleotides align to TRBD2. Germline lookup yields CDR1 KGHDR and CDR2 SFDVKD. The CDR3 runs to 19 residues. V dropped 4 bases and J dropped 0; count of bases not matched to a gene: 8. The CDR3 loop is CATSDPPGTSGSSTDTQYF. Written as DNA, the CDR3 is TGTGCCACCAGTGACCCGCCCGGGACTAGCGGGAGTAGCACAGATACGCAGTATTTT.

Judged by abundance, this clonotype is medium-sized (0.01 to 0.1%). J is TRBJ1-2 and V is TRBV20-1; no clear D gene. Germline V CDR1 and CDR2: DFQATT, SNEGSKA (reference sequence). Between the trimmed V and J ends, which lost 3 bases and 4 bases, there was a span of 15 bases. This CDR3 has 14 residues. The DNA for the CDR3 is TGCAGTGCTAGTTTTGACGCCAACCCCTATGGCTACACCTTC. Protein: CSASFDANPYGYTF.

This clonotype was counted between two and nine times. V gene TRBV11-3 combines with J gene TRBJ2-2; D is unclear. The CDR3 extends over 12 amino acids. Between the trimmed V and J ends, which lost 6 bases and 6 bases, there was a span of 8 bases. Germline lookup yields CDR1 SGHNT and CDR2 YENEEA. CDR3 DNA sequence: TGTGCCAGCAGGAACAAGGCCGGGGAGCTGTTTTTT. Its translation: CASRNKAGELFF.

In its sample, this clonotype is medium-sized (0.01 to 0.1%). V usage is TRBV15 and J usage is TRBJ2-4; 16 positions match TRBD2. CDR1 and CDR2 from the germline V gene are LNHNV and YYDKDF (reference sequence). The junction had 11 bases not matched to a gene; V was cut back by 5 bases and J by 10 bases. CDR3 length equals 17 residues. The DNA of the CDR3 is TGTGCCACCAGCCTTGGGACTAGCGGGAGGGCGAGAGGTATTCAGTACTTC. It encodes CATSLGTSGRARGIQYF.

This chain connects TRBV12-3 or TRBV12-4 to TRBJ2-7; no clear D gene. This CDR3 contains 14 residues. Trimming left V 3 bases short and J 0 bases short, with 9 bases between. The chain's CDR3 is CASSFLGGSYEQYF. DNA of the CDR3: TGTGCCAGCAGTTTTCTAGGCGGCTCCTACGAGCAGTACTTC.

This clonotype was detected only a few times. The genes are TRBV20-1 and TRBJ1-5; 8 bases line up with TRBD1. After removal of 3 bases from V and 6 bases from J, the junction contained 7 bases not matched to a gene. Germline CDR1 DFQATT, CDR2 SNEGSKA (reference sequence). The CDR3 covers 14 residues. DNA of the CDR3: TGCAGTGCTAGCAGGGGGCGGTCGGGTCAGCCCCAGCATTTT. Protein: CSASRGRSGQPQHF.

This clonotype was found a few times. The chain employs TRBV7-9 and TRBJ2-3, with TRBD2 matching over 10 bases. The junction had 11 bases not matched to a gene; V was cut back by 4 bases and J by 4 bases. CDR3 length: 17 amino acids. CDR1 and CDR2 from the germline V gene are SEHNR and FQNEAQ (reference sequence). DNA for the CDR3: TGTGCCAGCAGCTCCCTCCTGGGGACTAGCGCCGCAGATACGCAGTATTTT. It encodes CASSSLLGTSAADTQYF.

This clonotype was seen many times. V and J are TRBV20-1 and TRBJ2-3; 9 bases align to TRBD1. The CDR3 has 16 residues. The junction had 5 bases not matched to a gene; V was cut back by 0 bases and J by 1 base. From germline, CDR1 is DFQATT and CDR2 SNEGSKA (reference sequence). The CDR3, as DNA: TGCAGTGCTAGAGATTCGTGGACAGGGGGCACAGATACGCAGTATTTT. Translating gives CSARDSWTGGTDTQYF.

V and J are TRBV7-9 and TRBJ1-2, with unresolved D. Germline V lookup: CDR1 SEHNR, CDR2 FQNEAQ (reference sequence). This CDR3 contains 15 residues. V was clipped by 3 bases and J by 0 bases, with 11 bases between them. CDR3 region: CASSFWLLTNYGYTF. Here the CDR3 DNA reads TGTGCCAGCAGCTTTTGGCTCCTGACTAACTATGGCTACACCTTC. The complete variable domain, with remaining parts taken from reference TRBV7-9 and TRBJ1-2, reads DTGVSQNPRHKITKRGQNVTFRCDPISEHNRLYWYRQTLGQGPEFLTYFQNEAQLEKSRLLSDRFSAERPKGSFSTLEIQRTEQGDSAMYLCASSFWLLTNYGYTFGSGTRLTVV.

The chain is built from TRBV18 and TRBJ2-3, with 7 bases matching TRBD2. The CDR3 has 17 residues. Losses at the gene ends were 3 bases for V and 2 bases for J; bases not matched to a gene: 11. In germline, CDR1 is KGHSH, CDR2 LQKENI. Here the CDR3 reads CASSPGKRDFFTDTQYF. CDR3 nucleotide sequence: TGTGCCAGCTCACCCGGAAAGCGGGACTTCTTCACAGATACGCAGTATTTT. The full variable domain, completed using reference TRBV18 and TRBJ2-3, is NAGVMQNPRHLVRRRGQEARLRCSPMKGHSHVYWYRQLPEEGLKFMVYLQKENIIDESGMPKERFSAEFPKEGPSILRIQQVVRGDSAAYFCASSPGKRDFFTDTQYFGPGTRLTVL.

In this sample, this clonotype is medium-sized. V and J are TRBV18 and TRBJ1-2; maybe TRBD1 (5 bases). This CDR3 has 15 residues. Germline V gives CDR1 KGHSH, CDR2 LQKENI. Trimming stripped 0 bases from V and 6 bases from J, with 14 bases between. The CDR3 DNA reads as TGTGCCAGCTCACCACCGGCGCCAGGGTTAGATGGCTACACCTTC. Protein: CASSPPAPGLDGYTF.

This chain joins TRBV15 and TRBJ2-3, with D maybe TRBD2 (6 bases). Germline assignment: CDR1 LNHNV and CDR2 YYDKDF (reference sequence). There are 12 residues in the CDR3. The V and J ends lost 4 bases and 6 bases respectively, with 8 bases between them. CDR3 amino acids: CATSKAGDTQYF. CDR3 nucleotides: TGTGCCACCAGCAAGGCGGGGGATACGCAGTATTTT.

The chain joins TRBV7-9 to TRBJ1-1; TRBD1 is a possible D gene (5 bases). Trimming pared 5 bases from V and 1 base from J, leaving 17 bases between. The CDR3 contains 16 residues. Germline values: CDR1 SEHNR, CDR2 FQNEAQ (reference sequence). CDR3 region: CASSRRDQGRNTEAFF. CDR3 DNA sequence: TGTGCCAGCAGCCGACGAGACCAGGGAAGGAACACTGAAGCTTTCTTT.

The chain is built from TRBV6-1 and TRBJ2-3; a possible D gene is TRBD1 (6 bases). The CDR3 totals 14 residues. Trimming removed 10 bases from V and 2 bases from J, with 16 bases in between. CDR1 and CDR2 from the germline V gene are MNHNS and SASEGT. The chain's CDR3 is CAIRRDIHTDTQYF. The CDR3 coding sequence is TGTGCCATCCGCCGGGACATACACACAGATACGCAGTATTTT.

This clonotype is classed as medium-sized. The chain is built from TRBV6-2 or TRBV6-3 and TRBJ1-2; D gene uncertain. Trimming pared 11 bases from V and 0 bases from J, leaving 13 bases between. Germline CDR1 is MNHEY and CDR2 is SVGEGT. This CDR3 has 13 residues. Here the CDR3 DNA reads TGTGCCCACGCAGTCGCGGCTAACTATGGCTACACCTTC. Translating gives CAHAVAANYGYTF.

The V and J genes are TRBV20-1 and TRBJ2-3; 8 bases agree with TRBD2. The trim removed 0 bases at V and 8 bases at J, leaving 10 bases unmatched. The CDR3 runs to 15 residues. Germline CDR1 reads DFQATT; CDR2 reads SNEGSKA (reference sequence). The CDR3 region is CSARDYGGGYGTQYF. DNA of the CDR3: TGCAGTGCTAGAGATTACGGCGGGGGGTACGGTACGCAGTATTTT.

The J gene is TRBJ1-1, the V gene TRBV30, with D hard to call. Trimming cost V 4 bases and J 1 base, with 10 bases left between them. CDR1 is GTSNPN and CDR2 is SVGIG in the germline V gene (reference sequence). CDR3 length: 13 amino acids. The CDR3 bases are TGTGCCTGGAAATGGACGGGGAACACTGAAGCTTTCTTT. This translates into CAWKWTGNTEAFF.

The J gene is TRBJ2-5, the V gene TRBV9, with 7 bases aligning to TRBD2. Germline trimming cut 4 bases from V and 6 bases from J; bases unmatched to any gene: 6. Germline lookup yields CDR1 SGDLS and CDR2 YYNGEE. The CDR3 is made up of 13 amino acids. The CDR3 is CASSMGGDQTQYF. Here the CDR3 DNA reads TGTGCCAGCAGCATGGGGGGGGATCAGACCCAGTACTTC.

This clonotype was seen ten or more times. This chain links TRBV5-4 with TRBJ2-3; 8 positions match TRBD2. The CDR3 is 16 amino acids. V lost 4 bases to trimming and J lost 6 bases; unmatched junction nucleotides: 13. Germline CDR1 is SGHNT and CDR2 is YYREEE (reference sequence). The CDR3 loop reads CASSPESERGMDTQYF. In DNA form, the CDR3 reads TGTGCCAGCAGCCCCGAAAGTGAGCGGGGGATGGATACGCAGTATTTT.

This clonotype was detected only a few times. V gene TRBV11-2 combines with J gene TRBJ2-1; 8 bases are shared with TRBD1. V lost 5 bases, J lost 4 bases, and 7 bases stayed unmatched. CDR1 and CDR2 (germline): SGHAT, FQNNGV. This CDR3 has 15 amino acids. As DNA, the CDR3 is TGTGCCAGCAGCAAAGACAGGGGCCAATACAATGAGCAGTTCTTC. Encoded protein: CASSKDRGQYNEQFF.

The chain has TRBV12-3 or TRBV12-4 and TRBJ1-1; no reliable D call. V was pared by 1 base and J by 11 bases, with 14 bases between. CDR3 size: 13 residues. The CDR3: CASSLVGGWRAFF. CDR3 nucleotide sequence: TGTGCCAGCAGTTTAGTCGGAGGGTGGAGGGCTTTCTTT.

As regards this clonotype: A much larger clone is a single base away; this may be a read error. CDR3 region: CVSSRPGIQAYEQYF. The CDR3 DNA is TGTGTCAGCAGCCGACCAGGGATCCAAGCCTACGAGCAGTACTTC. The chain links TRBV6-1 to TRBJ2-7; the D gene is possibly TRBD1 (5 bases). The CDR3 spans 15 residues. Germline assignment: CDR1 MNHNS and CDR2 SASEGT.

This clonotype has at least ten counts. The rearrangement links TRBV18 to TRBJ2-7; weak D call: TRBD2 (6 bases). V lost 6 bases and J 1 base, leaving 16 bases between the germline ends. This CDR3 contains 15 residues. Looked up from germline, CDR1 is KGHSH and CDR2 is LQKENI. The CDR3 region has the DNA TGTGCCAGCTCCTTTAGTGCTGGGGGGTCCTACGAGCAGTACTTC. Residues: CASSFSAGGSYEQYF.

A note on this clonotype: At one end the junction does not follow the germline gene, possibly because of a read error. V and J are TRBV3-1 and TRBJ2-2; tentatively, D is TRBD2 (5 bases). CDR3 size: 14 residues. Germline V gene lookup returns CDR1 LGHDT and CDR2 YNNKEL (reference sequence). The CDR3 here is CASSHRRNTGELIF. The CDR3 bases are TGTGCCAGCAGCCATAGGAGAAACACCGGGGAGCTGATTTTT.